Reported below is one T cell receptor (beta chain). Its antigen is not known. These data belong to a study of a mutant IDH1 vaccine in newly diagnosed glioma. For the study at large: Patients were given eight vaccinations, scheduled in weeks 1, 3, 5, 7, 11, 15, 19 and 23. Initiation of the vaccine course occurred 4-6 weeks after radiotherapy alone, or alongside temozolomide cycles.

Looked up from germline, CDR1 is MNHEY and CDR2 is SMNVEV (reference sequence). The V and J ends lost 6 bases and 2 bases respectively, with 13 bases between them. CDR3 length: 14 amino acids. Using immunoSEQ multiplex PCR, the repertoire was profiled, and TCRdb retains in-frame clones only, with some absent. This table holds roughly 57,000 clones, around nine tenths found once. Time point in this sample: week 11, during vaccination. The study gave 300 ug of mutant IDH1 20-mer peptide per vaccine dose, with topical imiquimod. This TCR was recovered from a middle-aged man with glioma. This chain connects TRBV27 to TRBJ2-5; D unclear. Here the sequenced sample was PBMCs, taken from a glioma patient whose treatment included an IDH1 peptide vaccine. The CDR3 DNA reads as TGTGCCAGCAGCCGACGTGGCGGACAAGAGACCCAGTACTTC. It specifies CASSRRGGQETQYF.